The clone carrying this T cell receptor beta chain has a single count. Libraries were prepared by immunoSEQ multiplex PCR; TCRdb keeps only in-frame clonotypes and omits some of them. This sample has hundreds of thousands of clones, with roughly 88% found just once. The source of the sample is a study of shared T cell receptors in the human thymus. Per the germline V gene, CDR1 is LNHDA and CDR2 is SQIVND (reference sequence). Germline trimming cut 5 bases from V and 0 bases from J; bases unmatched to any gene: 11. The CDR3 covers 18 residues. This sample also appeared in a second study, on human thymus T cells.

V and J are TRBV19 and TRBJ1-4, with 8 bases aligning to TRBD1. Sample: thymocytes. The origin of this receptor is a girl less than two years old with a congenital heart defect. CDR3: CASSLLDRAGATNEKLFF. CDR3 sequence (DNA): TGTGCCAGTAGTCTCTTGGACAGGGCGGGAGCAACTAATGAAAAACTGTTTTTT.